The rows below give T cell receptor beta chains drawn from one sample of a study of cytomegalovirus exposure and HLA in healthy donors. The protocol was immunoSEQ multiplex PCR, while the TCRdb copy is restricted to in-frame clones and leaves out a portion. The repertoire has roughly 60,000 clones, about 70% of them found once; the top ten carry around 19%. Sequenced: PBMCs. The receptors shown here come from a woman aged 60 to 75 in good health and CMV-seropositive. Each CDR3 is given with its conserved first and last residue. Fields, in order: D gene, J gene, V gene, clone size, CDR3 DNA, CDR3 protein. The D gene is left open where the match is weak. For some rows the clone size is stated as once, few or many, or as a class when expanded; others skip it.

.	TRBJ2-3	TRBV9	.	TGTGCCAGCAGCGTAGCTACTATGGACTACCAAAATACGCAGTATTTT	CASSVATMDYQNTQYF
TRBD2	TRBJ2-7	TRBV10-3	few	TGTGCCATCAGTTCCGGGACTAGCGGGGTCGGGGAGCAGTACTTC	CAISSGTSGVGEQYF
TRBD1	TRBJ2-2	TRBV30	.	TGTGCCTGGCAGACAGGGGGGGGCACCGGGGAGCTGTTTTTT	CAWQTGGGTGELFF
.	TRBJ1-1	TRBV5-1	.	TGCGCCAGCAGCTTGGATAGCTCAACTGAAGCTTTCTTT	CASSLDSSTEAFF
.	TRBJ1-1	TRBV2	.	TGTGCCAGCAGATGGACAGCGTCCACTGAAGCTTTCTTT	CASRWTASTEAFF
TRBD1	TRBJ1-3	TRBV6-5	.	TGTGCCAGCAGTTACTCTGAGGGGGCGGGTGGAAACACCATATATTTT	CASSYSEGAGGNTIYF
.	TRBJ2-1	TRBV4-1	.	TGCGCCAGCCGCCAAGAAGGAGGGTCCGCCATCTACAATGAGCAGTTCTTC	CASRQEGGSAIYNEQFF
TRBD1	TRBJ1-1	TRBV7-9	.	TGTGCCAGCAGCCCGGGACAGGGACGAGCTTTCTTT	CASSPGQGRAFF
TRBD1	TRBJ1-1	TRBV6-1	.	TGTGCCAGCAGTGTCACAGGGGGGGAGGACACTGAAGCTTTCTTT	CASSVTGGEDTEAFF
TRBD1	TRBJ2-1	TRBV19	few	TGTGCCAGTAGTGCACCCCCGGGACAGGTATACAATGAGCAGTTCTTC	CASSAPPGQVYNEQFF
.	TRBJ2-7	TRBV11-2	.	TGTGCCAGCAGCGAACAGGGGGGGACCTACGAGCAGTACTTC	CASSEQGGTYEQYF
TRBD1	TRBJ1-5	TRBV19	.	TGTGCCAGTAGTTCAGGGACAGGCAATCAGCCCCAGCATTTT	CASSSGTGNQPQHF
TRBD1	TRBJ1-2	TRBV6-5	few	TGTGCCAGCAGCCGGGGACAGATCTATGGCTACACCTTC	CASSRGQIYGYTF
.	TRBJ2-1	TRBV6-6	.	TGTGCCAGCAGTGACTACAGGGAGAGGTTCTTC	CASSDYRERFF
.	TRBJ2-4	TRBV7-9	.	TGTGCCAGCAGCTTAAAACAGAGCGGAAACATTCAGTACTTC	CASSLKQSGNIQYF
.	TRBJ1-2	TRBV5-8	.	TGTGCCAGCAGCCAATTTCAGGGTGCCTATGGCTACACCTTC	CASSQFQGAYGYTF
TRBD1	TRBJ2-7	TRBV27	.	TGTGCCAGCATGCCGGGACAGGGCTACGAGCAGTACTTC	CASMPGQGYEQYF
TRBD1	TRBJ2-5	TRBV7-2	few	TGTGCCAGCAGCTTCTCCAGGGGGCAGGAGACCCAGTACTTC	CASSFSRGQETQYF
.	TRBJ1-5	TRBV2	.	TGTGCCAGCAGTGAAGGGCTAGGTGGAGGCAATCAGCCCCAGCATTTT	CASSEGLGGGNQPQHF
TRBD1	TRBJ2-5	TRBV18	.	TGTGCCAGCTCACCACCGAACCGGGCAGGGGGCCGGCAAGAGACCCAGTACTTC	CASSPPNRAGGRQETQYF
.	TRBJ1-2	TRBV27	.	TGTGCCAGCAGTCCCCAGGGGTATGGCTACACCTTC	CASSPQGYGYTF
.	TRBJ1-2	TRBV10-2	.	TGCGCCAGCAGTGCCACTAACTATGGCTACACCTTC	CASSATNYGYTF
.	TRBJ1-5	TRBV29-1	.	TGCAGCGTTGTTCTCTCCAGCAATCAGCCCCAGCATTTT	CSVVLSSNQPQHF
TRBD1	TRBJ2-5	TRBV29-1	.	TGCAGCGTTGCAGGGGGAGACGAGACCCAGTACTTC	CSVAGGDETQYF
.	TRBJ2-3	TRBV4-1	.	TGCGCCAGCAGCCGGGACTTTAACACAGATACGCAGTATTTT	CASSRDFNTDTQYF
.	TRBJ2-7	TRBV5-8	.	TGTGCCAGCAGCCCTCCCTTGAGGAGCGAGCAGTACTTC	CASSPPLRSEQYF
TRBD2	TRBJ2-3	TRBV18	.	TGTGCCAGCTCACCACTCCAGCGGGGGGTCTCAGATACGCAGTATTTT	CASSPLQRGVSDTQYF
TRBD1	TRBJ2-3	TRBV7-2	.	TGTGCCAGCAGCCCAGGGGGCGCCCCGGATACGCAGTATTTT	CASSPGGAPDTQYF
TRBD1	TRBJ1-2	TRBV2	.	TGTGCCACGAGACAGGGGGCTTCCTATGGCTACACCTTC	CATRQGASYGYTF
TRBD1	TRBJ1-2	TRBV29-1	.	TGCAGCGTTTCGGGACAGGGGAACTATGGCTACACCTTC	CSVSGQGNYGYTF
.	TRBJ2-5	TRBV6-5	few	TGTGCCAGCAGTCCCACGGGGGTACAGGAGACCCAGTACTTC	CASSPTGVQETQYF
.	TRBJ2-7	TRBV7-2	few	TGTGCCAGCAGCTTACGGGTAGCAATCTACGAGCAGTACTTC	CASSLRVAIYEQYF
.	TRBJ2-1	TRBV7-2	.	TGTGCCAGCCGATTTGGGTCGGGGATCTACAATGAGCAGTTCTTC	CASRFGSGIYNEQFF
.	TRBJ1-4	TRBV7-9	.	TGTGCCAGCAGCTTTTCTTCGGGGAGTGAAAAACTGTTTTTT	CASSFSSGSEKLFF
TRBD1	TRBJ2-7	TRBV7-3	.	TGTGCCAGCAGCTCAGACAGGGGTTCCTACGAGCAGTACTTC	CASSSDRGSYEQYF
TRBD1	TRBJ1-3	TRBV10-3	few	TGTGCCAGCAGTAGGCAGGGGGCGACGACTGGAAACACCATATATTTT	CASSRQGATTGNTIYF
.	TRBJ1-1	TRBV7-9	.	TGTTCCAGCAGCTTAGCGCGGGGCCTGGGCACTGAAGCTTTCTTT	CSSSLARGLGTEAFF
TRBD1	TRBJ2-7	TRBV7-9	.	TGTGCCAGCAGCCCGGGACAGGGGAGGGAGCAGTACTTC	CASSPGQGREQYF
.	TRBJ1-5	TRBV11-2	.	TGCGCCAGCAGCCAATACAAGGACAGCCCCAATCAGCCCCAGCATTTT	CASSQYKDSPNQPQHF
.	TRBJ2-5	TRBV30	once	TGTGCCTGCACCCCCGTACAGGGTGTCGAGACCCAGTACTTC	CACTPVQGVETQYF
.	TRBJ1-6	TRBV11-2	.	TGTGCCAGCAGTTCGTTCGGGGGGGGAAGCTCCTATAATTCACCCCTCCACTTT	CASSSFGGGSSYNSPLHF
TRBD1	TRBJ1-6	TRBV19	few	TGTGCCAGTAATGATCAGACAGGGGGCAATTCACCCCTCCACTTT	CASNDQTGGNSPLHF
.	TRBJ2-7	TRBV5-5	.	TGTGCCAGCAGCTTGGAGCCCAGGGGTGATTCCCCCTACGAGCAGTACTTC	CASSLEPRGDSPYEQYF
.	TRBJ2-6	TRBV28	few	TGTGCCAGCAGCCGAAGTAGCTCTGGGGCCAACGTCCTGACTTTC	CASSRSSSGANVLTF
TRBD1	TRBJ1-2	TRBV14	.	TGTGCCAGCAGCCCCCGGGACAGTCTCTATGGCTACACCTTC	CASSPRDSLYGYTF
TRBD1	TRBJ1-2	TRBV28	.	TGTGCCAGCAGGATCATAGGGACAGGGGCTGGCTACACCTTC	CASRIIGTGAGYTF
TRBD2	TRBJ2-1	TRBV4-1	.	TGCGCCAGCAGAAAACAAGCGGGGGCCTACTCCTACAATGAGCAGTTCTTC	CASRKQAGAYSYNEQFF
.	TRBJ2-1	TRBV7-8	.	TGTGCCAGCAGCTTAGGGCGCCCGGGTCTCACTTACAATGAGCAGTTCTTC	CASSLGRPGLTYNEQFF
TRBD2	TRBJ2-3	TRBV29-1	.	TGCAGCGTTGCCCTAGCGGGGGGTTCGGATACGCAGTATTTT	CSVALAGGSDTQYF
.	TRBJ1-2	TRBV11-2	.	TGTGCCAGCAGCTACTATGGGGGCGACCCTGGCTACACCTTC	CASSYYGGDPGYTF
.	TRBJ2-1	TRBV14	.	TGTGCCAGCAGCCAAGCACGGACTACCCCTGGTGAGCAGTTCTTC	CASSQARTTPGEQFF
TRBD2	TRBJ2-5	TRBV29-1	once	TGCAGCGTGACTAGCGGGGGAGAGACCCAGTACTTC	CSVTSGGETQYF
.	TRBJ1-4	TRBV7-2	.	TGTGCCAGCAGCCCCGGAGCTAATGAAAAACTGTTTTTT	CASSPGANEKLFF
.	TRBJ2-3	TRBV13	.	TGTGCCAGCAGCTTCGGCCAGGACTTGGATACGCAGTATTTT	CASSFGQDLDTQYF
.	TRBJ1-2	TRBV30	few	TGTGCCTGGGCCCGTAGGGGGATAACTAACTATGGCTACACCTTC	CAWARRGITNYGYTF
TRBD1	TRBJ2-3	TRBV5-6	.	TGTGCCAGCAGCTTCCCGACAGGGGGCTCTTATACAGATACGCAGTATTTT	CASSFPTGGSYTDTQYF
.	TRBJ2-2	TRBV5-8	.	TGTGCCAGCAGCTTGGACAGGATCGGGGAGCTGTTTTTT	CASSLDRIGELFF
TRBD2	TRBJ2-5	TRBV29-1	once	TGCAGCGTTGAGGGACTAGCGGTCGAACAAGAGACCCGGTACTTC	CSVEGLAVEQETRYF
TRBD2	TRBJ2-5	TRBV6-1	.	TGTGCCAGCAGTGAACGACTAGCGGGGGCCGCCCGAGAGACCCAGTACTTC	CASSERLAGAARETQYF